A single sample gave rise to the 26 T cell receptor beta chains below, sequenced in a study of cytomegalovirus exposure and HLA in healthy donors. The PCR made use of 60 Vbeta and 13 Jbeta primers. Assay used: immunoSEQ multiplex PCR; TCRdb lists only in-frame clones, some missing. The sample records 150,000 to 200,000 clones, approximately 79% being singletons. Sequencing was done on a sample of PBMCs. These receptors were collected from a human donor in good health.

V is TRBV19 and J is TRBJ2-5; 8 positions agree with TRBD1. The CDR3 is made up of 17 amino acids. Looked up from germline, CDR1 is LNHDA and CDR2 is SQIVND (reference sequence). V trimming: 5 bases; J trimming: 5 bases; junction bases outside the gene matches: 16. The CDR3: CASSFRLGQGARETQYF. CDR3 DNA: TGTGCCAGTAGTTTCCGCCTAGGGCAGGGGGCCCGGGAGACCCAGTACTTC.

The genes are TRBV12-5 and TRBJ2-4, with D unclear. Germline V gene sequence: CDR1 LGHNT, CDR2 FRNRAP. The CDR3 is 15 residues long. Trimming removed 0 bases from V and 1 base from J, with 7 bases in between. This CDR3 is CASGLVPGAKNIQYF. The CDR3 DNA sequence: TGTGCTAGTGGTTTGGTACCAGGCGCCAAAAACATTCAGTACTTC.

This chain uses TRBV4-2 with TRBJ2-1; a weak D match, TRBD2 (5 bases). Looked up from germline, CDR1 is LGHNA and CDR2 is YNFKEQ. V was shortened by 3 bases and J by 8 bases, with 17 bases between the two germline ends. This CDR3 comprises 15 residues. CDR3 sequence (DNA): TGTGCCAGCAGCCATCGCCCCGCGGGTTTAGATGAGCAGTTCTTC. This gives the protein CASSHRPAGLDEQFF.

This clone was picked up one time. The V and J genes are TRBV11-3 and TRBJ2-2; D is ambiguous. Germline loops: CDR1 SGHNT, CDR2 YENEEA. The V end lost 1 base, the J end lost 7 bases, and 7 bases lay between the germline ends. CDR3 length: 13 amino acids. CDR3 DNA sequence: TGTGCCAGCAGCTTAGCAGGCTACGGGGAGCTGTTTTTT. Translated: CASSLAGYGELFF.

The chain has TRBV9 and TRBJ2-5; 10 bases fit TRBD2. Germline V gives CDR1 SGDLS, CDR2 YYNGEE. The CDR3 extends over 16 amino acids. Trimming took 0 bases from V and 2 from J; bases not matched to a gene: 4. CDR3 amino acids: CASSVGIAGGQETQYF. Here the CDR3 DNA reads TGTGCCAGCAGCGTAGGAATAGCGGGGGGACAAGAGACCCAGTACTTC.

This chain connects TRBV4-3 to TRBJ1-5; D is uncertain. The V end was cut by 0 bases, the J end by 7 bases, with 10 bases between. Germline V gene sequence: CDR1 LGHNA, CDR2 YSLEER. The CDR3 length is 14 residues. The CDR3 DNA reads as TGCGCCAGCAGCCAAGATCCCAACACCCAGCCCCAGCATTTT. As protein: CASSQDPNTQPQHF.

This clone was detected only once. This chain connects TRBV6-1 to TRBJ2-5, with D possibly TRBD2 on 5 matching bases. Germline loops: CDR1 MNHNS, CDR2 SASEGT. Trimming stripped 3 bases from V and 11 bases from J, with 16 bases between. The CDR3 runs 13 residues. In DNA, the CDR3 is TGTGCCAGCAGTGAGGCCAGGAGGCCGCTACAGTACTTC. This translates into CASSEARRPLQYF.

The V gene is TRBV7-8, the J gene TRBJ2-7; 9 bases are shared with TRBD2. This CDR3 has 15 amino acids. V shed 1 base and J 4 bases; nucleotides not matched to a gene: 5. Germline values: CDR1 SGHVS, CDR2 FQNEAQ. CDR3 residues: CASSLDRGGDYEQYF. The CDR3 nucleotides read TGTGCCAGCAGCTTAGATCGCGGGGGGGATTACGAGCAGTACTTC.

This clone was seen only a few times. The CDR3 nucleotides read TGCGCCAGCAGTATGGGACAAAATTATAATTCACCCCTCCACTTT. Protein: CASSMGQNYNSPLHF. The rearrangement joins TRBV5-1 to TRBJ1-6; perhaps TRBD1 as D (6 bases). Germline V gives CDR1 SGHRS, CDR2 YFSETQ. The length of the CDR3 is 15 residues. With 5 bases removed from V and 4 bases from J, the gap between germline ends came to 13 bases.

This chain uses TRBV9 with TRBJ1-6; 8 bases line up with TRBD1. The trim removed 0 bases at V and 7 bases at J, leaving 3 bases unmatched. The CDR3 totals 15 residues. Germline lookup yields CDR1 SGDLS and CDR2 YYNGEE. This CDR3 reads CASSVDGQGNSPLHF. CDR3 nucleotides: TGTGCCAGCAGCGTAGATGGACAGGGAAATTCACCCCTCCACTTT.

The chain uses TRBV10-2 and TRBJ2-7; D ambiguous. Germline assignment: CDR1 WSHSY and CDR2 SAAADI. The CDR3 is made up of 13 amino acids. The V end was cut by 6 bases, the J end by 3 bases, with 12 bases between. For the CDR3, the DNA is TGCGCCAGCAGCTTAGCTACACTCTACGAGCAGTACTTC. This translates into CASSLATLYEQYF.

This clone was seen a handful of times. The J gene is TRBJ1-1, the V gene TRBV5-5, with unresolved D. The ends were cut back, 0 bases at V and 1 base at J, with 10 bases in the middle. Germline V lookup: CDR1 SGHKS, CDR2 YYEKEE (reference sequence). The CDR3 runs to 15 residues. The CDR3 here is CASSLVSHQNTEAFF. In DNA form, the CDR3 reads TGTGCCAGCAGCTTGGTCTCACATCAGAACACTGAAGCTTTCTTT.

In regard to this clone: Other DNA sequences in this specimen translate into the identical CDR3. The V and J genes are TRBV4-1 and TRBJ2-7, with D maybe TRBD1 (5 bases). Trimming pared 1 base from V and 1 base from J, leaving 8 bases between. CDR1 and CDR2 (germline): MGHRA, YSYEKL. This CDR3 comprises 14 residues. The CDR3 spells CASSQGQGSYEQYF. The CDR3 DNA is TGCGCCAGCAGCCAAGGGCAGGGTTCCTACGAGCAGTACTTC.

The CDR3 here is CASGLDRAGPHEQYF. The CDR3 nucleotides are TGTGCTAGTGGTTTGGACAGGGCAGGACCCCACGAGCAGTACTTC. This rearrangement joins TRBV12-5 to TRBJ2-7, with a tentative D call TRBD1 (6 bases). Germline V gene sequence: CDR1 LGHNT, CDR2 FRNRAP. V lost 1 base, J lost 5 bases, and 15 bases lay in between. This CDR3 region has 15 residues.

The chain joins TRBV4-3 to TRBJ2-5, with TRBD2 matching over 12 bases. The DNA end lines up better with TRBJ2-7; the J call may be wrong. The CDR3 runs 15 residues. Germline V gene data show CDR1 as LGHNA and CDR2 as YSLEER. CDR3 region: CASSQGLAGADEQYF. The CDR3 nucleotides read TGCGCCAGCAGCCAAGGACTAGCGGGGGCAGACGAGCAGTACTTC.

The J gene is TRBJ2-7, the V gene TRBV7-2; 7 bases are a match to TRBD2. The CDR3 covers 15 residues. The V gene end was trimmed by 6 bases and the J gene end by 0 bases; junction bases not matched to a gene: 8. The V gene's germline CDR1 is SGHTA and CDR2 FQGNSA. CDR3 sequence: CASSPASGGSYEQYF. The CDR3, as DNA: TGTGCCAGCAGTCCGGCTAGCGGTGGCTCCTACGAGCAGTACTTC.

The chain links TRBV7-2 to TRBJ2-1; TRBD2 agrees at 9 bases. From germline, CDR1 is SGHTA and CDR2 FQGNSA. The V and J ends lost 5 bases and 3 bases, in that order; junction bases with no gene match: 5. This CDR3 contains 15 residues. Here the CDR3 reads CASSQGTSFYNEQFF. Here the CDR3 DNA reads TGTGCCAGCAGCCAAGGGACTAGCTTCTACAATGAGCAGTTCTTC.

The chain joins TRBV7-9 to TRBJ2-1; the D gene is possibly TRBD1 (6 bases). The CDR3 consists of 13 residues. Germline V lookup: CDR1 SEHNR, CDR2 FQNEAQ (reference sequence). Trimming took off 4 bases at V and 10 bases at J, with 14 bases between the two ends. The DNA for the CDR3 is TGTGCCAGCAGCTCACTCGGGACACCAGAGCAGTTCTTC. The encoded protein is CASSSLGTPEQFF.

The chain combines TRBV5-1 with TRBJ1-1; TRBD1 might be the D (6 bases). CDR3 size: 13 residues. Germline V gene lookup returns CDR1 SGHRS and CDR2 YFSETQ. Trimming removed 7 bases at V and 5 bases at J, with 15 bases between. Here the CDR3 reads CASRQEVGTEAFF. CDR3 nucleotide sequence: TGCGCCAGCCGACAGGAGGTGGGTACTGAAGCTTTCTTT.

The chain uses TRBV19 and TRBJ1-1; unclear D gene. CDR1 LNHDA and CDR2 SQIVND come from the germline V gene (reference sequence). With 0 bases removed from V and 1 base from J, the gap between germline ends came to 9 bases. CDR3 length: 15 amino acids. The CDR3 reads CASSIEAGGNTEAFF. Here the CDR3 DNA reads TGTGCCAGTAGTATAGAGGCAGGTGGGAACACTGAAGCTTTCTTT.

The chain is built from TRBV7-9 and TRBJ2-7; no definite D call. Germline loops: CDR1 SEHNR, CDR2 FQNEAQ (reference sequence). CDR3 size: 14 residues. V gave up 1 base and J gave up 1 base, with 8 bases separating them. CDR3: CASSLGTRSYEQYF. The CDR3 region has the DNA TGTGCCAGCAGCTTAGGCACTCGTTCCTACGAGCAGTACTTC.

This chain links TRBV2 with TRBJ1-3; D uncertain. Germline CDR1 reads SNHLY; CDR2 reads FYNNEI. The length of the CDR3 is 14 residues. The ends were cut back, 3 bases at V and 0 bases at J, with 6 bases in the middle. The CDR3 DNA reads as TGTGCCAGCAGTGATCTAGGCTCTGGAAACACCATATATTTT. Its translation: CASSDLGSGNTIYF.

V and J are TRBV4-3 and TRBJ2-3; 9 positions agree with TRBD2. The CDR3 is 16 amino acids. Germline V gene sequence: CDR1 LGHNA, CDR2 YSLEER. Trimming took 0 bases from V and 8 from J; bases not matched to a gene: 9. The CDR3 loop is CASSQELAGGPRTQYF. In nucleotides, the CDR3 is TGCGCCAGCAGCCAAGAATTGGCGGGGGGGCCACGTACGCAGTATTTT.

V and J are TRBV7-9 and TRBJ2-7; 7 bases match TRBD1. The ends lost 5 bases at V and 5 bases at J; junction bases unmatched: 6. Looked up from germline, CDR1 is SEHNR and CDR2 is FQNEAQ (reference sequence). This CDR3 spans 13 amino acids. CDR3 region: CASSPDRVNEQYF. The DNA for the CDR3 is TGTGCCAGCAGCCCCGACAGGGTTAACGAGCAGTACTTC.

This chain uses TRBV5-1 with TRBJ1-5; D might be TRBD1 (6 bases). V was pared by 1 base and J by 0 bases, with 14 bases between. This CDR3 comprises 17 residues. The germline V gene has CDR1 SGHRS and CDR2 YFSETQ. The DNA for the CDR3 is TGCGCCAGCAGCTTGAGCGGACAGAACCCTAGCAATCAGCCCCAGCATTTT. Encoded protein: CASSLSGQNPSNQPQHF.

CDR3 in DNA: TGTGCCAGCAGTTCCGACAGAAGCTCCTACAATGAGCAGTTCTTC. It specifies CASSSDRSSYNEQFF. The rearrangement uses TRBV6-6 and TRBJ2-1, with D possibly matching TRBD1 (5 bases). The V and J ends lost 4 bases and 0 bases respectively, with 10 bases between them. Per germline, CDR1 MNHNY and CDR2 SVGAGI (reference sequence). This CDR3 has 15 amino acids.